This T cell receptor beta chain was identified in a study of blood T cell repertoires in COVID-19. Looking at the study overall: Donors in the United States, Italy and Spain gave samples during acute or convalescent COVID-19. T cells, B-cell-depleted T cells, or PBMCs supplied cDNA or gDNA.

Per the original methods: How many nucleated cells were present was estimated from reference gene primer amplification. The assay was immunoSEQ multiplex PCR, and TCRdb's table has in-frame clones only and misses some. The V and J calls and the clone size are those of that table, but D and trimming were determined from the DNA. The profile covers 100,000 or so clones, with 91% appearing a single time and 3.5% to 4.5% taken by the ten largest. Trimming removed 0 bases from V and 3 bases from J, with 17 bases in between. Germline V gene data show CDR1 as MNHEY and CDR2 as SMNVEV (reference sequence). This CDR3 comprises 17 residues.

Sequencing was done on a sample of peripheral blood. This TCR was sampled from a man in his late teens or twenties with acute or convalescent COVID-19. The rearrangement links TRBV27 to TRBJ1-2; a possible D gene is TRBD1 (5 bases). The DNA for the CDR3 is TGTGCCAGCAGTTTATCCCAGGACACTTATGCCCACTATGGCTACACCTTC. Its translation is CASSLSQDTYAHYGYTF.